The 30 T cell receptor beta chains below were found in one sample sequenced in a study of blood T cell repertoires in COVID-19. The protocol was immunoSEQ multiplex PCR, while the TCRdb copy is restricted to in-frame clones and leaves out a portion. The sample holds about 190,000 clones, approximately 84% seen once. The sample consisted of PBMCs or T cells enriched from blood (not recorded which). The receptors derive from a woman aged 30 to 39 who had recovered from COVID-19.

The chain couples TRBV6-5 to TRBJ2-7; 11 bases align to TRBD2. After removal of 5 bases from V and 6 bases from J, the junction contained 9 bases not matched to a gene. The CDR3 is 15 amino acids. CDR1 MNHEY and CDR2 SVGAGI come from the germline V gene. The chain's CDR3 is CASSLSGGASLEQYV. The CDR3 DNA reads TGTGCCAGCAGTCTTAGCGGGGGGGCCTCTCTCGAGCAGTACGTC.

V is TRBV5-4 and J is TRBJ1-1; 10 nucleotides agree with TRBD1. Germline lookup yields CDR1 SGHNT and CDR2 YYREEE (reference sequence). This CDR3 spans 15 amino acids. Trimming at V came to 4 bases and at J to 6 bases, leaving 9 bases not matched to a gene. The CDR3 sequence is CASSARDRGRAEAFF. For the CDR3, the DNA is TGTGCCAGCAGCGCCCGGGACAGGGGTAGGGCTGAAGCTTTCTTT.

This clone was counted a single time. This chain connects TRBV2 to TRBJ2-1, with 12 bases matching TRBD2. The V segment lost 5 bases and the J segment 9 bases; nucleotides outside the gene matches: 11. Germline V CDR1 and CDR2: SNHLY, FYNNEI. The CDR3 extends over 16 amino acids. CDR3 nucleotides: TGTGCCAGCAGTCGCAGGACTAGCGGGATGTCGGTTGAGCAGTTCTTC. This translates into CASSRRTSGMSVEQFF.

CDR3: CATTQGSSTDTQYF. CDR3 coding DNA: TGTGCCACCACTCAGGGGTCTAGCACAGATACGCAGTATTTT. The chain is built from TRBV24-1 and TRBJ2-3; possible D gene TRBD1, 6 bases. V was shortened by 8 bases and J by 0 bases, with 11 bases between the two germline ends. Germline CDR1 KGHDR, CDR2 SFDVKD. The CDR3 sequence is 14 residues long.

The CDR3 sequence is CASMEGSTNYGYTF. The CDR3 region has the DNA TGTGCCAGCATGGAGGGCAGTACTAACTATGGCTACACCTTC. This chain uses TRBV28 with TRBJ1-2, with unresolved D. The germline CDR1 and CDR2 sequences are MDHEN and SYDVKM. The CDR3 runs to 14 residues. V dropped 7 bases and J dropped 0 bases, with 12 bases sitting between them.

This chain uses TRBV12-3 or TRBV12-4 with TRBJ1-2; D gene uncertain. This CDR3 comprises 13 residues. V was trimmed by 5 bases and J by 1 base, leaving 8 bases between them. The CDR3 loop is CASSPQLNYGYTF. CDR3 sequence (DNA): TGTGCCAGCAGTCCACAGCTTAACTATGGCTACACCTTC.

This clone was recorded many times. V usage is TRBV2 and J usage is TRBJ2-7, with a possible D match to TRBD1 (6 bases). CDR3 size: 14 residues. Germline V gene data show CDR1 as SNHLY and CDR2 as FYNNEI. The V end lost 7 bases, the J end lost 6 bases, and 19 bases lay between the germline ends. This chain's CDR3 is CASIRQGTVSEQYF. The CDR3 DNA follows: TGTGCCAGCATTCGGCAGGGGACCGTGAGCGAGCAGTACTTC.

V gene TRBV28 combines with J gene TRBJ1-2, with 7 bases that match TRBD1. The V gene's germline CDR1 is MDHEN and CDR2 SYDVKM. With V trimmed by 6 bases and J by 4 bases, 8 bases remained unmatched. The CDR3 runs to 14 residues. CDR3 in amino acids: CASRYGQALYGYTF. The CDR3 DNA sequence: TGTGCCAGCAGATATGGACAGGCCCTCTATGGCTACACCTTC.

V gene TRBV7-3 combines with J gene TRBJ2-3, with 7 bases lining up with TRBD2. The CDR3 runs to 15 residues. Trimming cost V 1 base and J 5 bases; bases outside gene matches: 6. Per germline, CDR1 SGHTA and CDR2 FQGTGA. The CDR3 nucleotides are TGTGCCAGCAGCTTAAGCGGGAGCCGGGAAGATACGCAGTATTTT. It specifies CASSLSGSREDTQYF.

The chain recombines TRBV19 with TRBJ2-7; 9 nucleotides line up with TRBD1. Looked up from germline, CDR1 is LNHDA and CDR2 is SQIVND (reference sequence). The CDR3 covers 12 residues. J gave up 7 bases and V 3 bases, and 1 base lay outside the gene matches. CDR3 region: CASSMGTGEQYF. Here the CDR3 DNA reads TGTGCCAGTAGTATGGGGACAGGGGAGCAGTACTTC. Together with reference TRBV19 and TRBJ2-7, the CDR3 gives the full variable domain: DGGITQSPKYLFRKEGQNVTLSCEQNLNHDAMYWYRQDPGQGLRLIYYSQIVNDFQKGDIAEGYSVSREKKESFPLTVTSAQKNPTAFYLCASSMGTGEQYFGPGTRLTVT.

This chain links TRBV28 with TRBJ1-3; D call uncertain. Trimming pared 2 bases from V and 0 bases from J, leaving 8 bases between. CDR1 is MDHEN and CDR2 is SYDVKM in the germline V gene. CDR3 length: 15 residues. DNA for the CDR3: TGTGCCAGCAGTTTACTCGACACCTCTGGAAACACCATATATTTT. Amino acids: CASSLLDTSGNTIYF.

This clone was seen only a few times. The chain employs TRBV2 and TRBJ1-5; possible D gene TRBD1, 6 bases. V was cut by 6 bases and J by 3 bases, with 12 bases left in between. CDR3 length: 14 amino acids. CDR1 and CDR2 (germline): SNHLY, FYNNEI. The CDR3 DNA sequence: TGTGCCAGCAGACAGGGTTCGAACAATCAGCCCCAGCATTTT. Protein: CASRQGSNNQPQHF.

The rearrangement joins TRBV7-2 to TRBJ2-7; 8 bases are a match to TRBD2. V lost 4 bases, J lost 0 bases, and 11 bases stayed unmatched. The CDR3 contains 17 residues. CDR1 is SGHTA, CDR2 FQGNSA, per germline. The CDR3 bases are TGTGCCAGCAGCTCCCCCAGGGTAGCGGGAAGCTCCTACGAGCAGTACTTC. This gives the protein CASSSPRVAGSSYEQYF.

The chain recombines TRBV10-3 with TRBJ1-5; weak D call: TRBD1 (6 bases). Looked up from germline, CDR1 is ENHRY and CDR2 is SYGVKD. The V end was cut by 2 bases, the J end by 0 bases, with 11 bases between. This CDR3 has 16 residues. This chain's CDR3 is CAISEVGHLSNQPQHF. Written as DNA, the CDR3 is TGTGCCATCAGTGAGGTGGGACACCTTAGCAATCAGCCCCAGCATTTT.

The V gene is TRBV10-2, the J gene TRBJ1-1, with D hard to call. The CDR3 consists of 12 residues. Germline CDR1 reads WSHSY; CDR2 reads SAAADI. V lost 2 bases to trimming and J lost 5 bases, with 6 bases between them. CDR3 in amino acids: CASSEGQTEAFF. CDR3 DNA: TGCGCCAGCAGTGAGGGCCAGACTGAAGCTTTCTTT.

A few counts support this clone. The rearrangement uses TRBV7-2 and TRBJ2-1; 8 positions match TRBD2. CDR3 length equals 14 residues. Germline V gene sequence: CDR1 SGHTA, CDR2 FQGNSA. The V gene end was trimmed by 8 bases and the J gene end by 9 bases; junction bases not matched to a gene: 12. CDR3: CASAPAGGRAEQFF. The DNA of the CDR3 is TGTGCCAGCGCCCCGGCGGGGGGCCGGGCTGAGCAGTTCTTC.

The chain joins TRBV28 to TRBJ2-7; D possibly corresponds to TRBD2 (5 bases). The CDR3 totals 12 residues. Germline-derived CDR1 and CDR2 are MDHEN and SYDVKM. V was pared by 5 bases and J by 7 bases, with 12 bases between. The CDR3 protein is CASSGGYREQYF. DNA of the CDR3: TGTGCCAGCAGTGGAGGCTATCGGGAGCAGTACTTC.

The genes are TRBV5-1 and TRBJ2-2; no clear D gene. The germline V and J ends were trimmed by 4 bases and 4 bases, with 11 bases remaining between them. The germline CDR1 and CDR2 sequences are SGHRS and YFSETQ. CDR3 size: 14 residues. The CDR3 DNA reads TGCGCCAGCAGCGATCCCGCGAGCACCGGGGAGCTGTTTTTT. This encodes CASSDPASTGELFF.

The genes are TRBV6-6 and TRBJ2-3, with TRBD2 matching 8 bases. Germline V gene lookup returns CDR1 MNHNY and CDR2 SVGAGI (reference sequence). Losses at the gene ends were 8 bases for V and 4 bases for J; bases not matched to a gene: 5. CDR3 length equals 13 residues. CDR3 region: CASLPGGADTQYF. CDR3 nucleotides: TGTGCCAGCCTACCCGGGGGGGCAGATACGCAGTATTTT.

This clone was seen once. This chain connects TRBV24-1 to TRBJ2-3; TRBD2 agrees at 8 bases. CDR3 length: 18 residues. The germline gives CDR1 KGHDR, CDR2 SFDVKD. V lost 6 bases and J lost 4; bases outside the gene matches: 17. In nucleotides, the CDR3 is TGTGCCACCAGTCAAGGTTTCTCGGTAGCGGGACCTCCAGATACGCAGTATTTT. It codes for CATSQGFSVAGPPDTQYF.

The V call is TRBV3-1 (or the pseudogene TRBV3-2), the J call TRBJ2-1; the D is unclear. Germline loops: CDR1 LGHDT, CDR2 YNNKEL (reference sequence). There are 16 residues in the CDR3. V gave up 0 bases and J gave up 5 bases, with 14 bases separating them. The CDR3 coding sequence is TGTGCCAGCAGCCAAGATCCCCGGGTTTGGGACAATGAGCAGTTCTTC. As protein: CASSQDPRVWDNEQFF.

The chain uses TRBV11-1 and TRBJ1-2; D is unclear. The CDR3 has 13 amino acids. Germline assignment: CDR1 SGHAT and CDR2 FQDESV (reference sequence). V was clipped by 1 base and J by 7 bases, with 10 bases between them. CDR3: CASSLVEGSGYTF. DNA of the CDR3: TGTGCCAGCAGCTTAGTGGAGGGTTCTGGCTACACCTTC.

J is TRBJ1-1 and V is TRBV29-1, with unresolved D. CDR3 length equals 13 residues. The germline V gene encodes CDR1 SQVTM and CDR2 ANQGSEA. The V and J ends lost 7 bases and 4 bases respectively, with 16 bases between them. The CDR3 coding sequence is TGCAGCGGATTACAGCTACTGAGCACTGAAGCTTTCTTT. As protein: CSGLQLLSTEAFF.

The chain employs TRBV2 and TRBJ2-5, with 12 bases aligning to TRBD2. CDR1 and CDR2 from the germline V gene are SNHLY and FYNNEI. The CDR3 has 17 residues. Trimming took 1 base from V and 5 from J; bases not matched to a gene: 8. CDR3 nucleotide sequence: TGTGCCAGCAGTGAAGGGGCTAGCGGGGGGGCGTTGGAGACCCAGTACTTC. Translation: CASSEGASGGALETQYF. The full variable domain, rest sourced from reference TRBV2 and TRBJ2-5, is EPEVTQTPSHQVTQMGQEVILRCVPISNHLYFYWYRQILGQKVEFLVSFYNNEISEKSEIFDDQFSVERPDGSNFTLKIRSTKLEDSAMYFCASSEGASGGALETQYFGPGTRLLVL.

The chain is built from TRBV13 and TRBJ2-1, with 7 bases fitting TRBD1. This CDR3 is built from 14 residues. CDR1 and CDR2 from the germline V gene are PRHDT and FYEKMQ (reference sequence). After removal of 6 bases from V and 4 bases from J, the junction contained 6 bases not matched to a gene. CDR3 sequence reads: CASRGDSRYNEQFF. As DNA, the CDR3 is TGTGCCAGCAGGGGGGACAGTCGTTACAATGAGCAGTTCTTC. Using reference TRBV13 and TRBJ2-1 for the parts outside the CDR3, the full variable domain is AAGVIQSPRHLIKEKRETATLKCYPIPRHDTVYWYQQGPGQDPQFLISFYEKMQSDKGSIPDRFSAQQFSDYHSELNMSSLELGDSALYFCASRGDSRYNEQFFGPGTRLTVL.

The chain links TRBV19 to TRBJ1-2, with 12 bases lining up with TRBD1. The CDR3 has 15 amino acids. Germline CDR1 is LNHDA and CDR2 is SQIVND (reference sequence). J lost 8 bases, V lost 4 bases, and 8 bases had no gene match. CDR3 residues: CASSTSGTGGAGYTF. Here the CDR3 DNA reads TGTGCCAGTAGTACGAGTGGGACAGGGGGCGCGGGCTACACCTTC.

The chain carries TRBV29-1 and TRBJ1-2, with D unresolved. V dropped 7 bases and J dropped 3 bases, with 15 bases sitting between them. Germline V gene data show CDR1 as SQVTM and CDR2 as ANQGSEA. This CDR3 comprises 13 residues. In DNA form, the CDR3 reads TGCAGCGGGGGTGAGGGTTCCGACTATGGCTACACCTTC. This sequence encodes CSGGEGSDYGYTF.

This sequence joins TRBV28 and TRBJ1-1; D may be TRBD1 (5 bases). Trimming stripped 6 bases from V and 2 bases from J, with 10 bases between. In germline, CDR1 is MDHEN, CDR2 SYDVKM. There are 13 residues in the CDR3. The CDR3 is CASSRTTNTEAFF. The DNA of the CDR3 is TGTGCCAGCAGCAGGACAACCAACACTGAAGCTTTCTTT.

The V call is TRBV6-5, the J call TRBJ1-5; 9 positions match TRBD1. From germline, CDR1 is MNHEY and CDR2 SVGAGI. CDR3 size: 14 residues. After removal of 4 bases from V and 10 bases from J, the junction contained 8 bases not matched to a gene. The CDR3 bases are TGTGCCAGCAGTTCAACGACAGGGGGAAAACCCCAGCATTTT. Translated, it gives CASSSTTGGKPQHF.

The chain combines TRBV6-5 with TRBJ2-1; TRBD2 matches 9 bases. The CDR3 sequence is 15 residues long. J was trimmed by 0 bases and V by 7 bases; bases with no gene match: 4. Germline V gene data show CDR1 as MNHEY and CDR2 as SVGAGI. CDR3 bases: TGTGCCAGCAAGGGCGGGAGGGGCTCCTACAATGAGCAGTTCTTC. Its protein is CASKGGRGSYNEQFF.